Shown below are 8 T cell receptor beta chains from a single sample sequenced in a study of T cells after yellow fever vaccination. TCRdb redid the calling of the 5' RACE reads with MiXCR, one entry per CDR3 protein. The sample includes roughly 170,000 distinct CDR3 sequences, approximately 6.2% seen only once; the top ten take under 3%. The sample here was CD4+ T cells sorted from PBMCs, taken on the day of the first yellow fever vaccination. All receptors come from a man aged 18 to 35 who received the YFV17D yellow fever vaccine.

There are many counts of this clonotype. This chain joins TRBV7-2 and TRBJ1-1; D is possibly TRBD1 (6 bases). The CDR3 loop spans 17 amino acids. Germline values: CDR1 SGHTA, CDR2 FQGNSA. Deletions cut 5 bases from V and 0 bases from J, with 19 bases between. This CDR3 reads CASSDLGTNTVNTEAFF. CDR3 nucleotide sequence: TGTGCCAGCAGCGATCTCGGGACAAACACCGTGAACACTGAAGCTTTCTTT.

This clonotype was observed a handful of times. The V call is TRBV7-9, the J call TRBJ1-2; D perhaps matches TRBD1 (6 bases). CDR3 length: 14 residues. Trimming stripped 8 bases from V and 4 bases from J, with 17 bases between. Germline V gene lookup returns CDR1 SEHNR and CDR2 FQNEAQ (reference sequence). In DNA, the CDR3 is TGTGCCAGCGGGTACCCGGGGGGCGTCTATGGCTACACCTTC. Encoded protein: CASGYPGGVYGYTF.

J is TRBJ1-2 and V is TRBV7-9, with D possibly being TRBD1 (6 bases). The ends were cut back, 4 bases at V and 2 bases at J, with 20 bases in the middle. Germline CDR1 reads SEHNR; CDR2 reads FQNEAQ (reference sequence). The CDR3 is made up of 17 amino acids. As DNA, the CDR3 is TGTGCCAGCAGCTCCGCTCAAGGACAGCTAACAAACTATGGCTACACCTTC. Amino acids: CASSSAQGQLTNYGYTF. Full variable domain (rest looked up from reference TRBV7-9 and TRBJ1-2): DTGVSQNPRHKITKRGQNVTFRCDPISEHNRLYWYRQTLGQGPEFLTYFQNEAQLEKSRLLSDRFSAERPKGSFSTLEIQRTEQGDSAMYLCASSSAQGQLTNYGYTFGSGTRLTVV.

This clonotype has more than one count but fewer than ten. The chain employs TRBV25-1 and TRBJ1-1, with unresolved D. The ends were cut back, 6 bases at V and 4 bases at J, with 12 bases in the middle. Germline CDR1 reads MGHDK; CDR2 reads SYGVNS. The CDR3 has 13 amino acids. Here the CDR3 DNA reads TGTGCCAGCAGGAGGAGGTTAGGCACTGAAGCTTTCTTT. Protein product: CASRRRLGTEAFF.

This clonotype was seen only a few times. The J gene is TRBJ1-1, the V gene TRBV27; the D is unclear. V was shortened by 6 bases and J by 1 base, with 12 bases between the two germline ends. From germline, CDR1 is MNHEY and CDR2 SMNVEV (reference sequence). The length of the CDR3 is 14 residues. DNA of the CDR3: TGTGCCAGCAGAAGGCTCGAGGGGAACACTGAAGCTTTCTTT. It yields the protein CASRRLEGNTEAFF.

In this sample, this clonotype turned up many times. This chain connects TRBV6-2 or TRBV6-3 to TRBJ1-4; perhaps TRBD1 as D (6 bases). The CDR3 has 16 amino acids. V was trimmed by 5 bases and J by 8 bases, leaving 21 bases between them. Germline V gene sequence: CDR1 MNHEY, CDR2 SVGEGT. CDR3 amino acids: CASSTRATGPSEKLFF. As DNA, the CDR3 is TGTGCCAGCAGTACCCGCGCGACAGGCCCCAGCGAAAAACTGTTTTTT.

This clonotype was detected a few times. V gene TRBV7-2 combines with J gene TRBJ2-5; D might be TRBD2 (5 bases). V was pared by 5 bases and J by 5 bases, with 15 bases between. Germline CDR1 SGHTA, CDR2 FQGNSA. The CDR3 consists of 14 residues. This chain's CDR3 is CASSVRWRAETQYF. The CDR3 bases are TGTGCCAGCAGCGTTCGCTGGCGGGCGGAGACCCAGTACTTC.

In this sample, this clonotype turned up many times. The rearrangement uses TRBV2 and TRBJ1-5; D not certain. V gave up 4 bases and J gave up 2 bases, with 9 bases separating them. The CDR3 length is 14 residues. Germline V lookup: CDR1 SNHLY, CDR2 FYNNEI. The CDR3 nucleotides are TGTGCCAGCAGTGGATCTTCCGGCAATCAGCCCCAGCATTTT. It translates to CASSGSSGNQPQHF.